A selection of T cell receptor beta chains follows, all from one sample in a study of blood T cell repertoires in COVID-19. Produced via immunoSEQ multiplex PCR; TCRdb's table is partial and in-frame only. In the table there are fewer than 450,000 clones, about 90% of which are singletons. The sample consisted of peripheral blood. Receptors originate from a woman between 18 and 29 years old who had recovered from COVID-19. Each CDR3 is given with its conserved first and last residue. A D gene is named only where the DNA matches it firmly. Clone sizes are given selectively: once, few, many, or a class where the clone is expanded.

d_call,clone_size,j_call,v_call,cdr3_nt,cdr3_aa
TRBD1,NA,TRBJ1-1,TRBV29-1,TGCAGCGTTTCCGGGACAGTGAACACTGAAGCTTTCTTT,CSVSGTVNTEAFF
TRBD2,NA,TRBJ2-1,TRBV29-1,TGCAGCGGGACTAGCGGGAGGGCAAGCAATGAGCAGTTCTTC,CSGTSGRASNEQFF
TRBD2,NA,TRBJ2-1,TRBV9,TGTGCCAGCAGCGTAGGGCTAGCGGGGCTTTCCTACAATGAGCAGTTCTTC,CASSVGLAGLSYNEQFF
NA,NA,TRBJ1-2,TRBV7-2,TGTGCCAGCAGCTTGACAGGAAAAGCTAACTATGGCTACACCTTC,CASSLTGKANYGYTF
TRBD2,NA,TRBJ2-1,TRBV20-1,TGCAGTGCTAGTCCCCTAGCGGGGAACAATGAGCAGTTCTTC,CSASPLAGNNEQFF
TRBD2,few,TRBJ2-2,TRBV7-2,TGTGCCAGCAGCTTAGGGCTAGCGGCGAACACCGGGGAGCTGTTTTTT,CASSLGLAANTGELFF
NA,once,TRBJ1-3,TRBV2,TGTGCCAGCAGTGTAGTACGTCGGCGGGACCTCTCCTCTGGAAACACCATATATTTT,CASSVVRRRDLSSGNTIYF
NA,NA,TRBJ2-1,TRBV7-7,TGTGCCAGCAGCTTTACTCTTAGCGGAACATACAATGAGCAGTTCTTC,CASSFTLSGTYNEQFF
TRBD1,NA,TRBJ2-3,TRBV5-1,TGCGCCAGCAGCGCTCGGGGACAGCCCACAGATACGCAGTATTTT,CASSARGQPTDTQYF
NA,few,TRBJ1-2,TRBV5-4,TGTGCCAGCAGCTTGGCCTCAACCCTCTCGGGGGGCTACACCTTC,CASSLASTLSGGYTF
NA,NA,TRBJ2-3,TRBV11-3,TGTGCCAGCAGTCCTCAACAAACAGATACGCAGTATTTT,CASSPQQTDTQYF
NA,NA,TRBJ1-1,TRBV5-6,TGTGCCAGCAGCTTCCTTCGGTCTAACTATGAAGCTTTCTTT,CASSFLRSNYEAFF
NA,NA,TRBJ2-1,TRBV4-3,TGCGCCAGCAGCCAAGGGACAGGGAGGGATGAGCAGTTCTTC,CASSQGTGRDEQFF
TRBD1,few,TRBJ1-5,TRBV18,TGTGCCAGCTCACGTACCGGGACAGGGGATCAGCCCCAGCATTTT,CASSRTGTGDQPQHF
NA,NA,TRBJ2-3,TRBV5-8,TGTGCCAGCAGCCGGGAGTGGAGCACAGATACGCAGTATTTT,CASSREWSTDTQYF
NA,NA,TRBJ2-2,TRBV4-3,TGCGCCAGCAGCCAAGGGCACGGGGGTAACACCGGGGAGCTGTTTTTT,CASSQGHGGNTGELFF
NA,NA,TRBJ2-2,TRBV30,TGTGCCTGGAGGGGGCACTTCACCGGGGAGCTGTTTTTT,CAWRGHFTGELFF
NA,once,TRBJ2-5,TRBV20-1,TGCAGTGCAGGGGCCGCCGAGACCCAGTACTTC,CSAGAAETQYF
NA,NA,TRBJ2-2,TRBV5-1,TGCGCCAGCAGCGTCCAGAACACCGGGGAGCTGTTTTTT,CASSVQNTGELFF
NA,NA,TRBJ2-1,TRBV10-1,TGCGCCAGCAGTGAGGAGCGCCTCCAATACAATGAGCAGTTCTTC,CASSEERLQYNEQFF
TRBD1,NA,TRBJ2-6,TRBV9,TGTGCCAGCAGCGTCGCTAGGGACAGGGTGAGGGCCAACGTCCTGACTTTC,CASSVARDRVRANVLTF
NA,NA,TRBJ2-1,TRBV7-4,TGTGCCAGCAGCCTACCCTCCTACAATGAGCAGTTCTTC,CASSLPSYNEQFF
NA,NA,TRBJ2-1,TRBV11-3,TGTGCCAGCAGCTTAGATCCCGTCGGGAGTCTCTCCAATGAGCAGTTCTTC,CASSLDPVGSLSNEQFF
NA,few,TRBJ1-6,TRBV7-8,TGTGCCAGCAGCTTAGGCGGACAGTACTTTAATTCACCCCTCCACTTT,CASSLGGQYFNSPLHF
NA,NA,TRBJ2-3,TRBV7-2,TGTGCCAGCAGCTTGAGAGTGGGCGCACGCACAGATACGCAGTATTTT,CASSLRVGARTDTQYF
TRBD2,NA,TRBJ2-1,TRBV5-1,TGCGCCACCAGCGGGACTAGCGGGAGCAATGAGCAGTTCTTC,CATSGTSGSNEQFF
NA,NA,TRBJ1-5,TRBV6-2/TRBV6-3,TGTGCCAGCAGCACCGCGCCGGGGTTGCAGCCCCAGCATTTT,CASSTAPGLQPQHF
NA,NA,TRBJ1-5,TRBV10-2,TGCGCCAGCAGTGAGCGCAGGGGATTATATCAGCCCCAGCATTTT,CASSERRGLYQPQHF
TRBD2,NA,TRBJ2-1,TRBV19,TGTGCCAGTAGCAAGGGCGGGAGGGCCTGGTCCTACAATGAGCAGTTCTTC,CASSKGGRAWSYNEQFF
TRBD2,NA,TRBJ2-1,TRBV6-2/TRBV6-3,TGTGCCAGCAGTCGACTAGCGGACAATGAGCAGTTCTTC,CASSRLADNEQFF
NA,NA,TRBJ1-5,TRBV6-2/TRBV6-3,TGTGCCAGCAGTTACCGAGGGTCTAGGGACAATCAGCCCCAGCATTTT,CASSYRGSRDNQPQHF
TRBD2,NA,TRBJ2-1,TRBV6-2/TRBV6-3,TGTGCCAGCAGCAAAAGAAGGACTAGCGCCAACAATGAGCAGTTCTTC,CASSKRRTSANNEQFF
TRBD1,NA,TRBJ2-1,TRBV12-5,TGTGCTAGTGGTCCGGGGACAGGACGGAACAATGAGCAGTTCTTC,CASGPGTGRNNEQFF
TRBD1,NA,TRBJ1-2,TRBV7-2,TGTGCCAGCAGCTTAAAAGGACAGGGCCCCTATGGCTACACCTTC,CASSLKGQGPYGYTF
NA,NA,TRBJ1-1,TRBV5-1,TGCGCCAGCAGCTTGAGTGATGGGCCCACTGAAGCTTTCTTT,CASSLSDGPTEAFF
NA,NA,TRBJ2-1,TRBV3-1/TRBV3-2,TGTGCCAGCAGCCAAGTTATGGCGGGTAGGTTCGGGGTCGGTGAGCAGTTCTTC,CASSQVMAGRFGVGEQFF
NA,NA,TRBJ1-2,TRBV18,TGTGCCAGCTCACCACGGTTCGGGTTTAACTATGGCTACACCTTC,CASSPRFGFNYGYTF
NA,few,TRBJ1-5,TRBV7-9,TGTGCCAGCAGCTTAGTCATCAGGGGACTAAATCAGCCCCAGCATTTT,CASSLVIRGLNQPQHF
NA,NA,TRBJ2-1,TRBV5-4,TGTGCCAGCAGCACCGGAGATGGGGGCCGCAATGAGCAGTTCTTC,CASSTGDGGRNEQFF
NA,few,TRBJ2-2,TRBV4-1,TGCGCCAGCAGCTCCCGGCCAGGCAACCTTATGAACACCGGGGAGCTGTTTTTT,CASSSRPGNLMNTGELFF